This TCR beta chain was identified during a study of T cell clusters in autoimmune cytopenias (dated by TCRdb to between 2018 and 2020). Background on the whole study: A median TRB sequencing depth of roughly 52,000 reads per sample was reached, and a median of approximately 2,400 distinct TRB clonotypes per sample was obtained. The study was designed to test whether a disease-specific immune repertoire signature usable as a blood-based biomarker is carried by autoimmune cytopenia patients. Peripheral blood TRB and IGH repertoires were sequenced in autoimmune cytopenia patients at active disease and during treatment follow-up, alongside healthy, CLL and autoimmune hepatitis controls. The paper as a whole reports these results and caveats: GLIPH suggested that primary autoimmune cytopenia patients lacked physiological T cell clusters: 45 to 60 clusters were exclusive to healthy donors versus under 20 exclusive to patients. Approximately 3-fold more exclusive TRB clusters were observed in healthy donors than in active autoimmune hepatitis patients, consistent with an autoimmunity-wide signature. The T cell clusters were defined in silico only, and their functional role remained to be validated experimentally. TRB repertoire shifts, with less even repertoires in secondary cytopenia and CLL, mostly reflected lymphoma bias rather than autoimmunity. The cluster-lack signature was not seen for secondary cytopenia versus CLL, apparently masked by the dominant lymphoma-associated repertoire.

Of note for this clonotype: No cognate antigen has been identified for it.

As encoded in the germline V gene, CDR1 is SGHVS while CDR2 is FNYEAQ. Its CDR3 holds 14 amino acids, cysteine through phenylalanine. No DNA sequence is on record. Per sample, approximately 250 ng of peripheral blood genomic DNA, around 40,000 genome equivalents, was used for TRB amplification. TRB rearrangements were amplified by multiplex PCR following a touch-down protocol, with the TRB-A and TRB-B primer pools mixed in one tube. Illumina adapters and sample indices were attached to the amplicons through two consecutive PCR reactions using Phusion HS II polymerase. Amplicons were gel-purified with the NucleoSpin Gel and PCR Clean-up kit, then quantified by Qubit and quality-checked on an Agilent 2100 Bioanalyzer. Libraries were sequenced on an Illumina MiSeq using 600-cycle, single-indexed, paired-end runs. Per the source publication's procedure: MiXCR version 2.1.12 with the default MiXCR reference library was used to align and assemble TRB reads. Each unique CDR3 nucleotide sequence defined a clone, and only productive sequences with at least two reads were analysed. To assess repertoire diversity, an R script computed alpha-parameterized diversity profiles (alpha 0 to 5), which included the Shannon (alpha 1) and Simpson (alpha 2) indices. The tcR package was used to compute combinatorial TRB VJ usage, and cohorts were compared on this usage by principal component analysis with ade4. Using GLIPH, TCRbeta CDR3s were clustered on pairs of cohorts matched for age and read depth, and a Wilcoxon test was used to compare cluster frequencies. TCRdb reprocessed the raw reads; every CDR3 protein sequence is a single record, and DNA is not supplied. The V and J calls were not made by the authors but by TCRdb's processing. The sample's records list about 6,000 distinct CDR3 sequences. In total, the top ten clones hold roughly a fifth of the sample.

The TCR sequence derives from a human donor with an autoimmune cytopenia or autoimmune hepatitis (not recorded which). Recombination linked TRBV7-6 to TRBJ1-4; TCRdb gives TRBD1 as the D gene, but with no DNA this cannot be confirmed. Sequencing input: peripheral blood. CDR3 loop: CASSLITGDEKLFF.